The rows below give T cell receptor beta chains drawn from one sample of a study of T cells in Graves' hyperthyroidism and ophthalmopathy. TCRdb ran MiXCR on the multiplex PCR reads and lists one entry per CDR3 protein. The sample contains hundreds of thousands of distinct CDR3 sequences, roughly 50% of which appear only once. Material: peripheral blood or thyroid tissue (not recorded which). Receptor source: a woman under 30 with Graves' hyperthyroidism. The CDR3 runs from the conserved cysteine through the conserved F or W.

CDR3aa	j_gene	v_gene
CATSTQRGQETQYF	TRBJ2-5	TRBV15
CASSFGQGPYEQYF	TRBJ2-7	TRBV27
CASSLVRDGTYEQYF	TRBJ2-7	TRBV11-1
CASSQITGIHYEQYF	TRBJ2-7	TRBV10-3
CASSNARGRDTEAFF	TRBJ1-1	TRBV19
CSVHGLSGYEQYF	TRBJ2-7	TRBV20-1
CASSQGLLYGYTF	TRBJ1-2	TRBV14
CASSPSLRGMSNTGELFF	TRBJ2-2	TRBV7-3
CASSPNTSGYTF	TRBJ1-2	TRBV7-9
CASSGGDRVWVNQPQHF	TRBJ1-5	TRBV2
CSVVGDYGYTF	TRBJ1-2	TRBV29-1
CATSEEGTDTQYF	TRBJ2-3	TRBV24-1
CASLASGEQYF	TRBJ2-7	TRBV6-1
CAIKAAGPGKSEQYF	TRBJ2-7	TRBV10-3
CASTLIDNYGYTF	TRBJ1-2	TRBV6-5
CASSVGFYPYEQYF	TRBJ2-7	TRBV9
CASSHSSGPAYGYTF	TRBJ1-2	TRBV7-8
CAIRVDREAYEQYF	TRBJ2-7	TRBV10-3
CASSVDSPNQPQHF	TRBJ1-5	TRBV5-1
CASSESSRGGQETQYF	TRBJ2-5	TRBV25-1
CASSRPLGGSVYEQYF	TRBJ2-7	TRBV11-3
CASSLNFGFGNTIYF	TRBJ1-3	TRBV7-2
CASSQDLITQATETQYF	TRBJ2-5	TRBV2
CASSMVEYNQPQHF	TRBJ1-5	TRBV2
CASSRVGYEQYF	TRBJ2-7	TRBV7-9
CSASQGNTEAFF	TRBJ1-1	TRBV20-1
CASSSPRQDPYEQYF	TRBJ2-7	TRBV6-5
CASSPALGGEKLFF	TRBJ1-4	TRBV5-1
CASSLLAVETGNTIYF	TRBJ1-3	TRBV6-5
CASSQGSTGMGQPQHF	TRBJ1-5	TRBV7-9
CASSPLAGGADTQYF	TRBJ2-3	TRBV25-1
CSARDLSDTGNSPLHF	TRBJ1-6	TRBV20-1
CSVTQGWANTEAFF	TRBJ1-1	TRBV29-1
CSASLPGARQETQYF	TRBJ2-5	TRBV20-1
CARQTGYEQYF	TRBJ2-7	TRBV7-2
CSARDQAALRAFF	TRBJ1-1	TRBV20-1
CATSSRVSSGANVLTF	TRBJ2-6	TRBV15
CASSEARRTGYGYTF	TRBJ1-2	TRBV2
CSVSASWGSSYEQYF	TRBJ2-7	TRBV29-1
CASSEYGAGVIGELFF	TRBJ2-2	TRBV25-1
CASSPGTSGRSDTQYF	TRBJ2-3	TRBV7-9
CASSQDRAGWNTGELFF	TRBJ2-2	TRBV14
CSARAHWGNRETQYF	TRBJ2-5	TRBV20-1
CSANPGQVPFEQYF	TRBJ2-7	TRBV20-1
CASSPKAPEAFF	TRBJ1-1	TRBV9
CSVRDAGAGGYTF	TRBJ1-2	TRBV29-1